A single sample gave rise to the 5 T cell receptor beta chains below, sequenced in a study of CD8+CD57+ T cells in acquired aplastic anemia. Genomic DNA, serving as template, underwent TCR beta VDJ and CDR3 profiling. In TCRdb, the reads were re-called with MiXCR into one record per CDR3 protein. This table has roughly 150,000 distinct CDR3 sequences, 40% to 55% appearing once. Previously, flow cytometry had revealed CD8+CD57+ cell expansion in the patients chosen for sequencing. Input material: sorted CD4+, CD8+, or CD8+CD57+ T cells (not recorded which) from PBMCs. The source of these receptors is a human donor with aplastic anemia.

The chain combines TRBV10-2 with TRBJ2-5, with TRBD1 matching over 8 bases. V shed 7 bases, J shed 4 bases, and the junction held 8 bases outside the gene matches. The CDR3 consists of 14 residues. In germline, CDR1 is WSHSY, CDR2 SAAADI. CDR3 coding DNA: TGCGCCAGCACTACACAGGGGGAAGGAGAGACCCAGTACTTC. Protein: CASTTQGEGETQYF.

This clonotype turned up a few times. V gene TRBV29-1 combines with J gene TRBJ2-7; D tentatively fits TRBD1 or TRBD2 (5 bases each). This CDR3 comprises 13 residues. Trimming shortened V by 8 bases and J by 2 bases, and 16 bases separated the two germline ends. Germline-derived CDR1 and CDR2 are SQVTM and ANQGSEA. The CDR3 sequence: CSLGWDRPYEQYF. CDR3 coding DNA: TGCAGCTTGGGGTGGGACCGTCCCTACGAGCAGTACTTC.

This clonotype was seen repeatedly, ten times or more. The V and J genes are TRBV19 and TRBJ1-5; D remains unclear. Trimming left V 3 bases short and J 1 base short, with 13 bases between. The CDR3 extends over 16 amino acids. The germline V gene has CDR1 LNHDA and CDR2 SQIVND (reference sequence). The CDR3 nucleotides are TGTGCCAGTAGTATTTTAACCCCCAGAAGCAATCAGCCCCAGCATTTT. Its translation: CASSILTPRSNQPQHF.

The V call is TRBV10-3, the J call TRBJ1-5; perhaps TRBD1 as D (5 bases). The CDR3 loop spans 13 amino acids. CDR1 ENHRY and CDR2 SYGVKD come from the germline V gene. The V and J ends lost 5 bases and 3 bases respectively, with 8 bases between them. CDR3 protein: CAISQGTNQPQHF. The CDR3 DNA is TGTGCCATCAGTCAGGGTACCAATCAGCCCCAGCATTTT.

This clonotype occurred once. This chain joins TRBV12-3 or TRBV12-4 and TRBJ2-3; 10 nucleotides align to TRBD2. The CDR3 length is 20 residues. V shed 6 bases and J 0 bases; nucleotides not matched to a gene: 18. CDR3 sequence: CASRVRSGRTGRRSTDTQYF. The CDR3 nucleotides read TGTGCCAGCAGGGTCCGTAGCGGGAGGACCGGCAGGCGCAGCACAGATACGCAGTATTTT.